Below, 13 T cell receptor beta chains from the same sample are listed, as sequenced in a study of shared clonotypes between healthy human individuals. Profiled with immunoSEQ multiplex PCR; TCRdb holds only in-frame clones, not every one. The sample lists under 600,000 clones; approximately 94% were seen once. Sequencing was performed on naive CD4+ T cells sorted from blood. Regarding subset: CD45RA+ positively selected. The receptors shown here come from a woman aged 25 to 39 in good health.

This CDR3 reads CASSTGGGWSLHF. CDR3 in DNA: TGTGCCAGCAGTACAGGGGGCGGTTGGTCCCTCCACTTT. V usage is TRBV28 and J usage is TRBJ1-6; 9 positions agree with TRBD1. CDR3 size: 13 residues. The junction had 7 bases not matched to a gene; V was cut back by 5 bases and J by 14 bases. CDR1 and CDR2 from the germline V gene are MDHEN and SYDVKM.

The chain joins TRBV5-1 to TRBJ2-2; 8 bases are a match to TRBD2. V shed 4 bases, J shed 2 bases, and the junction held 4 bases outside the gene matches. This CDR3 is built from 15 residues. CDR1 is SGHRS and CDR2 is YFSETQ in the germline V gene. The CDR3 region is CASSPGLENTGELFF. In DNA, the CDR3 is TGCGCCAGCAGCCCGGGACTAGAAAACACCGGGGAGCTGTTTTTT.

The chain uses TRBV7-3 and TRBJ2-2, with 7 bases lining up with TRBD2. Germline V gives CDR1 SGHTA, CDR2 FQGTGA. Trimming cost V 5 bases and J 6 bases; bases outside gene matches: 6. The CDR3 has 14 amino acids. CDR3 bases: TGTGCCAGCAGCCCCCCTAGCGGTGCCGGGGAGCTGTTTTTT. Its translation is CASSPPSGAGELFF.

This chain connects TRBV5-4 to TRBJ2-3; TRBD2 matches at 7 bases. V dropped 2 bases and J dropped 4; count of bases not matched to a gene: 13. Germline V gene lookup returns CDR1 SGHNT and CDR2 YYREEE (reference sequence). The CDR3 contains 17 residues. CDR3 residues: CASSFRIRSGISDTQYF. The CDR3 nucleotides are TGTGCCAGCAGCTTTAGAATCAGGAGCGGGATATCAGATACGCAGTATTTT.

V is TRBV5-4 and J is TRBJ2-1; TRBD2 matches 9 bases. The CDR3 totals 15 residues. The J segment lost 3 bases and the V segment lost 3 bases, leaving 4 bases of the junction unmatched. Germline values: CDR1 SGHNT, CDR2 YYREEE (reference sequence). CDR3 protein: CASSSGLAVYNEQFF. The CDR3 DNA sequence: TGTGCCAGCAGCTCGGGACTAGCTGTCTACAATGAGCAGTTCTTC. The full variable domain, its missing parts supplied by reference TRBV5-4 and TRBJ2-1, is ETGVTQSPTHLIKTRGQQVTLRCSSQSGHNTVSWYQQALGQGPQFIFQYYREEENGRGNFPPRFSGLQFPNYSSELNVNALELDDSALYLCASSSGLAVYNEQFFGPGTRLTVL.

The chain uses TRBV5-4 and TRBJ1-4; D is ambiguous. This CDR3 has 14 amino acids. Trimming took 5 bases from V and 4 from J, leaving 12 bases between them. Germline CDR1 is SGHNT and CDR2 is YYREEE (reference sequence). In DNA, the CDR3 is TGTGCCAGCAGGGTGGCGGGCGATAATGAAAAACTGTTTTTT. The encoded protein is CASRVAGDNEKLFF.

This chain joins TRBV11-2 and TRBJ2-7; 7 bases fit TRBD2. This CDR3 comprises 17 residues. Germline V gives CDR1 SGHAT, CDR2 FQNNGV. V was clipped by 4 bases and J by 4 bases; unmatched bases: 16. CDR3 loop: CASSSIAGQHFPYEQYF. The CDR3 coding sequence is TGTGCCAGCAGCTCTATAGCGGGCCAACATTTTCCTTACGAGCAGTACTTC. Complete variable domain (other parts from reference TRBV11-2 and TRBJ2-7): EAGVAQSPRYKIIEKRQSVAFWCNPISGHATLYWYQQILGQGPKLLIQFQNNGVVDDSQLPKDRFSAERLKGVDSTLKIQPAKLEDSAVYLCASSSIAGQHFPYEQYFGPGTRLTVT.

V gene TRBV10-3 combines with J gene TRBJ2-1; D is undetermined. The ends were cut back, 4 bases at V and 5 bases at J, with 9 bases in the middle. This CDR3 has 13 residues. Germline V gene sequence: CDR1 ENHRY, CDR2 SYGVKD. The CDR3 region is CAISGKVDNEQFF. The CDR3 bases are TGTGCCATCAGTGGAAAGGTGGACAATGAGCAGTTCTTC.

The chain combines TRBV2 with TRBJ1-5; D unresolved. V was shortened by 6 bases and J by 1 base, with 7 bases between the two germline ends. The CDR3 has 13 amino acids. Germline V CDR1 and CDR2: SNHLY, FYNNEI. The CDR3 coding sequence is TGTGCCAGCAGCGTTAACAGCAATCAGCCCCAGCATTTT. Translated, it gives CASSVNSNQPQHF.

This clone was detected once. V is TRBV10-3 and J is TRBJ2-1; TRBD1 matches 7 bases. The CDR3 has 13 amino acids. Germline-derived CDR1 and CDR2 are ENHRY and SYGVKD. Trimming removed 10 bases from V and 4 bases from J; junction bases left unmatched: 7. The CDR3 spells CANSGTAYNEQFF. The CDR3 bases are TGTGCCAATTCCGGGACAGCATACAATGAGCAGTTCTTC.

This chain connects TRBV14 to TRBJ2-3; D possibly corresponds to TRBD1 (5 bases). Germline assignment: CDR1 SGHDN and CDR2 FVKESK. The CDR3 is 17 amino acids. The V and J ends lost 1 base and 5 bases respectively, with 19 bases between them. The CDR3: CASSQAQTGWGKDTQYF. As DNA, the CDR3 is TGTGCCAGCAGCCAAGCCCAGACCGGTTGGGGCAAAGATACGCAGTATTTT.

V usage is TRBV2 and J usage is TRBJ2-5; weak D call: TRBD1 (6 bases). CDR3 size: 13 residues. With 6 bases removed from V and 4 bases from J, the gap between germline ends came to 12 bases. Germline loops: CDR1 SNHLY, CDR2 FYNNEI. The CDR3 loop reads CASRSSGVETQYF. In DNA form, the CDR3 reads TGTGCCAGCAGGTCATCAGGGGTAGAGACCCAGTACTTC.

The rearrangement joins TRBV28 to TRBJ2-1; no reliable D call. The V gene lost 5 bases and the J gene lost 9 bases, with 11 bases spanning the gap. Per germline, CDR1 MDHEN and CDR2 SYDVKM. The CDR3 extends over 12 amino acids. CDR3 sequence reads: CASSGWTGEQFF. CDR3 in DNA: TGTGCCAGCAGTGGATGGACGGGTGAGCAGTTCTTC.